A few counts support the clone carrying this T cell receptor beta chain. The antigen remains unidentified. The source of the sample is a study of identical twins. Study observations and caveats: Out-of-frame sharing of TCR alpha in monozygotic twins was underestimated by models. The presence of invariant MAIT and iNKT cells could partly confound analyses of zero-insertion sequences.

The CDR3 loop spans 15 amino acids. The germline V and J ends were trimmed by 2 bases and 1 base, with 11 bases remaining between them. Looked up from germline, CDR1 is MNHNY and CDR2 is SVGAGI (reference sequence). Using its own MiXCR run on the 5' RACE reads, TCRdb lists one record per CDR3 protein. The sample shows 350,000 or so distinct CDR3 sequences, roughly 9% of them seen only once. This sequence originates from a woman aged 50 to 65 in good health. The J gene is TRBJ1-1, the V gene TRBV6-6; D is unclear. The specimen sequenced was naive T cells sorted from blood. The CDR3 nucleotides read TGTGCCAGCAGTTACAACGTCGCTCAGAACACTGAAGCTTTCTTT. Protein product: CASSYNVAQNTEAFF.